This TCR beta chain came from a study of blood T cell repertoires in COVID-19. At the level of the study: Material from acute and convalescent COVID-19 was sourced from the United States, Italy and Spain.

Original analysis: Amplification of reference gene primers was used by the study to estimate nucleated cell counts. Repertoires were generated with immunoSEQ multiplex PCR, while TCRdb's copy carries only in-frame clones and drops some. V and J calls and clone size are given by that table; D and trimming were obtained from the DNA. The sample includes approximately 99,000 clones, around 90% of them seen just once. V lost 4 bases to trimming and J lost 8 bases; unmatched junction nucleotides: 3. The V gene's germline CDR1 is MNHEY and CDR2 SVGAGI. The CDR3 contains 14 residues. This TCR was sampled from a human donor in a cohort sampled during active COVID-19. The chain employs TRBV6-5 and TRBJ1-6, with 9 positions matching TRBD1. The sequencing input was peripheral blood. CDR3 sequence (DNA): TGTGCCAGCAGTTCGGGACAGGGAGATTCACCCCTCCACTTT. Amino acid sequence: CASSSGQGDSPLHF.